Listed here is a single T cell receptor beta chain. Its antigen is as yet unknown. This record belongs to a study of cytomegalovirus exposure and HLA in healthy donors. About the study: An earlier analysis found 100 million or so unique TCR beta sequences from about 190 million T cells. General study points: Cytomegalovirus-associated status was assigned to more than 150 TCR beta chains. Based on reports, TCR beta sequences accurately predicted HLA-A and HLA-B alleles for most subjects.

The junction had 6 bases not matched to a gene; V was cut back by 3 bases and J by 8 bases. Per germline, CDR1 SGHNT and CDR2 YYREEE (reference sequence). This CDR3 region has 14 residues. Primers included in the PCR were 60 Vbeta and 13 Jbeta primers. Sequenced by immunoSEQ multiplex PCR; TCRdb stores in-frame clones only, minus some. The data include about 84,000 clones; the top ten clones carry 0.58%. Donors showed nominal health when sampled, although they likely had unrecorded immune exposures. This TCR came from a man in his fifties or sixties in good health and CMV-seronegative. This chain links TRBV5-4 with TRBJ1-4; 8 bases are shared with TRBD1. The sample taken for sequencing was PBMCs. The DNA of the CDR3 is TGTGCCAGCAGCTCCGGACAGGGTATCGAAAAACTGTTTTTT. Its protein product is CASSSGQGIEKLFF.